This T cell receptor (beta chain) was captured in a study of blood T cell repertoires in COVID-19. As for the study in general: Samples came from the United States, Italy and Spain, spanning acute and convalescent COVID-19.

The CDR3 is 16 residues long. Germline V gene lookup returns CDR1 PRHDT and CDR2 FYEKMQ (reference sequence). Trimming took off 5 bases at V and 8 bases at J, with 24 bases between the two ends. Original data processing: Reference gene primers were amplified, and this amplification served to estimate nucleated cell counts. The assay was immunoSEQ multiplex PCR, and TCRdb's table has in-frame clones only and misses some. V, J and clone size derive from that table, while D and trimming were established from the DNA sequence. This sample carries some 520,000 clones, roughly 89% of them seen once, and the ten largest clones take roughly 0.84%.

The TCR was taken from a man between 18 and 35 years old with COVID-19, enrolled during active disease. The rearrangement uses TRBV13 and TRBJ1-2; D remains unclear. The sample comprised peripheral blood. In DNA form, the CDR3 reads TGTGCCAGCAGCCCTCGGGGAGGAGCCATATTAGGCGGCTACACCTTC. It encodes CASSPRGGAILGGYTF.